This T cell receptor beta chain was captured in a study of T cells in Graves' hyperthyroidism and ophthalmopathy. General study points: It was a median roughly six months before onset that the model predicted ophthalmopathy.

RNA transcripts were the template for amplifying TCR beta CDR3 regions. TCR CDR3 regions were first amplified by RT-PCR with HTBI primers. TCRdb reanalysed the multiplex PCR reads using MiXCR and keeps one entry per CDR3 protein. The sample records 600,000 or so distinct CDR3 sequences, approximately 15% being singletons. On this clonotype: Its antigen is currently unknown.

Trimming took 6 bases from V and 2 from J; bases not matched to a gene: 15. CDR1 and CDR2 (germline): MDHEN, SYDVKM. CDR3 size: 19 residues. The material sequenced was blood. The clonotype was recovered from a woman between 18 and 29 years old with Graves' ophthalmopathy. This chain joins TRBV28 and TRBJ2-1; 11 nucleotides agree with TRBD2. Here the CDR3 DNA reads TGTGCCAGCAGAAGAGCCGGGACTAGCGGACATCTCGCCTACAATGAGCAGTTCTTC. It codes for CASRRAGTSGHLAYNEQFF.